The 12 T cell receptor beta chains below all came from one sample that was sequenced in a study of T cells in placental villitis. This was the immunoSEQ v4 assay. The assay was immunoSEQ multiplex PCR, and TCRdb's table has in-frame clones only and misses some. Of under 4,000 clones listed, nearly 80% are singletons. The sequencing input was placental tissue containing maternal and fetal cells. The receptors shown here come from a human patient with infectious villitis; the placental T cells may come from both mother and fetus.

This chain joins TRBV9 and TRBJ1-1, with a tentative D call TRBD1 (6 bases). The CDR3 spans 15 residues. Germline V gene sequence: CDR1 SGDLS, CDR2 YYNGEE. The ends were cut back, 4 bases at V and 1 base at J, with 14 bases in the middle. The CDR3 protein is CASSTAPGQNTEAFF. CDR3 bases: TGTGCCAGCAGCACAGCACCGGGACAGAACACTGAAGCTTTCTTT.

This rearrangement joins TRBV11-3 to TRBJ2-5; TRBD1 aligns across 7 bases. Per germline, CDR1 SGHNT and CDR2 YENEEA. J was trimmed by 4 bases and V by 5 bases; bases with no gene match: 10. The CDR3 is 15 amino acids. The CDR3 DNA reads TGTGCCAGCAGCAAGAGGACAGGAATCGTAGAGACCCAGTACTTC. It is translated as CASSKRTGIVETQYF.

This clone appeared once. This chain links TRBV11-2 with TRBJ2-4; D is undetermined. Trimming stripped 0 bases from V and 7 bases from J, with 4 bases between. CDR1 and CDR2 (germline): SGHAT, FQNNGV. There are 12 residues in the CDR3. This chain's CDR3 is CASSLEGNIQYF. As DNA, the CDR3 is TGTGCCAGCAGCTTAGAGGGGAACATTCAGTACTTC. The full variable domain, with the rest looked up from reference TRBV11-2 and TRBJ2-4, is EAGVAQSPRYKIIEKRQSVAFWCNPISGHATLYWYQQILGQGPKLLIQFQNNGVVDDSQLPKDRFSAERLKGVDSTLKIQPAKLEDSAVYLCASSLEGNIQYFGAGTRLSVL.

The chain couples TRBV24-1 to TRBJ2-2; D uncertain. The CDR3 contains 14 residues. Germline assignment: CDR1 KGHDR and CDR2 SFDVKD. The germline V and J ends were trimmed by 3 bases and 4 bases, with 8 bases remaining between them. In nucleotides, the CDR3 is TGTGCCACCAGTGATAAGACCGTCACCGGGGAGCTGTTTTTT. It codes for CATSDKTVTGELFF.

This clone was seen a few times. The CDR3 DNA reads TGTGCCTGGACCGACGTGTATGAGCAGTTCTTC. Its protein is CAWTDVYEQFF. The rearrangement joins TRBV30 to TRBJ2-1; D gene ambiguous. The length of the CDR3 is 11 residues. CDR1 and CDR2 from the germline V gene are GTSNPN and SVGIG (reference sequence). V lost 4 bases and J 8 bases, leaving 9 bases between the germline ends.

V usage is TRBV30 and J usage is TRBJ1-6, with D hard to call. CDR3 size: 13 residues. CDR1 is GTSNPN, CDR2 SVGIG, per germline (reference sequence). V was trimmed by 4 bases and J by 4 bases, leaving 8 bases between them. The CDR3 region has the DNA TGTGCCTGGACCGACGGTTATAATTCACCCCTCCACTTT. Translation gives CAWTDGYNSPLHF. The full variable domain, rest sourced from reference TRBV30 and TRBJ1-6, is SQTIHQWPATLVQPVGSPLSLECTVEGTSNPNLYWYRQAAGRGLQLLFYSVGIGQISSEVPQNLSASRPQDRQFILSSKKLLLSDSGFYLCAWTDGYNSPLHFGNGTRLTVT.

This chain uses TRBV6-4 with TRBJ2-3; no firm D call. The V and J ends lost 2 bases and 0 bases respectively, with 9 bases between them. In germline, CDR1 is MRHNA, CDR2 SNTAGT. The CDR3 runs to 15 residues. The chain's CDR3 is CASSDVGGSTDTQYF. CDR3 coding DNA: TGTGCCAGCAGTGACGTTGGCGGAAGCACAGATACGCAGTATTTT.

This clone was recorded once. The genes are TRBV28 and TRBJ2-5; D might be TRBD2 (7 bases). This CDR3 has 15 residues. V was trimmed by 6 bases and J by 8 bases, leaving 22 bases between them. In germline, CDR1 is MDHEN, CDR2 SYDVKM. DNA for the CDR3: TGTGCCAGCAGGACCCTATCTCTTGGGGGGGCAACCCAGTACTTC. This translates into CASRTLSLGGATQYF.

This chain links TRBV9 with TRBJ2-3; 7 nucleotides agree with TRBD1. This CDR3 is 15 amino acids long. Germline values: CDR1 SGDLS, CDR2 YYNGEE. V was pared by 3 bases and J by 3 bases, with 7 bases of the junction left unmatched. The CDR3 region has the DNA TGTGCCAGCAGCGCGCGACAGGGACGGACAGATACGCAGTATTTT. Its protein is CASSARQGRTDTQYF.

The chain has TRBV12-5 and TRBJ1-6; 7 bases agree with TRBD1. This CDR3 spans 17 amino acids. Germline V CDR1 and CDR2: LGHNT, FRNRAP. V lost 4 bases to trimming and J lost 0 bases; unmatched junction nucleotides: 6. The CDR3 sequence is CASGSNDRASYNSPLHF. Here the CDR3 DNA reads TGTGCTAGTGGTTCCAACGACAGGGCCTCCTATAATTCACCCCTCCACTTT.

This clone appeared a few times. The chain links TRBV5-1 to TRBJ1-1; 8 bases are shared with TRBD1. V was pared by 4 bases and J by 2 bases, with 4 bases of the junction left unmatched. From germline, CDR1 is SGHRS and CDR2 YFSETQ. The CDR3 has 14 residues. The DNA of the CDR3 is TGCGCCAGCAGCCCCGGACAGGGTAACACTGAAGCTTTCTTT. Residues: CASSPGQGNTEAFF.

The chain joins TRBV5-6 to TRBJ2-2; D may be TRBD2 (5 bases). The CDR3 consists of 17 residues. The germline V and J ends were trimmed by 0 bases and 7 bases, with 19 bases remaining between them. Germline lookup yields CDR1 SGHDT and CDR2 YYEEEE. The CDR3 is CASSLVTKLGSGGELFF. DNA of the CDR3: TGTGCCAGCAGCTTGGTTACTAAACTAGGGAGCGGCGGGGAGCTGTTTTTT. Variable domain in full (rest from reference TRBV5-6 and TRBJ2-2): DAGVTQSPTHLIKTRGQQVTLRCSPKSGHDTVSWYQQALGQGPQFIFQYYEEEERQRGNFPDRFSGHQFPNYSSELNVNALLLGDSALYLCASSLVTKLGSGGELFFGEGSRLTVL.